This T cell receptor (beta chain) was identified during a study of T cell responses to AZD1222 COVID-19 vaccine (dated by TCRdb to 2020 to 2023). General notes on the study: Because spike-specific TCR depth and breadth did not differ between the two schedules, AZD1222 recipients who got a second dose at roughly 4 weeks were pooled with those who got a second dose at roughly 12 weeks. Trial participants were enrolled into age subgroups of 18-55, 56-69 and 70-plus years, which contained around 140, 26 and 57 TCR-sequenced participants, respectively. TCR sequencing was performed for 230 to 250 trial participants, of whom 200 to 210 were given two doses of AZD1222 and some 25 were given two doses of MenACWY control vaccine. What the authors observed across the whole study: A significant rise in spike-specific TCR breadth and depth was observed after two AZD1222 doses relative to day 0 and relative to MenACWY recipients. Participants were mostly white British and included more females than males, and it was suggested by the authors that clonal diversity may have been underestimated. Conclusions about previously exposed vaccinees are limited, since just 6 or 7 AZD1222 recipients were seropositive for SARS-CoV-2 at baseline. In the small 56-69-year group, the increase in depth fell short of significance, most likely because of low power. Nearly half of unique spike-specific TCRs reportedly recognized epitopes outside regions mutated in the B.1.351 and B.1.1.7 variants. Because no samples from the day 14 peak response were available, repertoires could be characterized only after the peak T cell response. The whole spike protein was spanned by vaccine-associated CD4 TCRs, and dominant responses were seen in regions 160-218 and 743-854.

A word on this clone: The antigen it recognizes is unknown. Base qualities are missing; no much larger clone stands one base away.

The CDR3 regions of human TCRbeta chains were analyzed by immunosequencing. Concerning the study's data processing: TCRs in the repertoires were matched against a reference library of SARS-CoV-2-specific TCRs that had been generated with the MIRA antigen-specificity platform. Breadth was defined as the fraction of unique TCRs that were SARS-CoV-2-associated. Depth was defined as the fraction of total T cells that were SARS-CoV-2-associated. Using the MIRA data, each spike-specific TCR was assigned both to the spike region to which the TCR was reactive and to a CD4 or CD8 class. Log10-transformed breadth and depth values were compared by one-way ANOVA with Sidak's multiple comparisons tests. This is the immuneACCESS table as TCRdb keeps it, with only in-frame sequences that have V and J called. A part of the clones is gone; compared with another copy, unresolved V genes explain less than half, and the rest is unexplained. V and J calls plus clone size are reproduced from that table; the DNA served to infer D and trimming. For this sample there are more than 100,000 clones; approximately 92% appear just once. The ten largest account for 14% to 15% of the sample.

Its CDR3 holds 13 amino acids, cysteine through phenylalanine. Only the CDR3 portion is preserved as DNA: 39 bases, with reading frame beginning at the first base. The germline V gene (reference sequence) yields SEHNR for CDR1 and FQNEAQ for CDR2. V was cut back by 5 bases and J by 5 bases, leaving a gap of 10 bases between them. In the paper's terms, the time point label means: baseline before first vaccination. Vaccinee samples were obtained from the UK trials COV001 and COV002, which included a single-blind randomized controlled phase 2/3 trial of AZD1222 (ChAdOx1 nCoV-19) in healthy adults. Trial participant PBMC samples were collected at day 0 and day 28 after the second dose for TCRbeta chain sequencing.

Here the sequenced sample was peripheral blood, taken on day 0 of AZD1222 vaccination. The chain is made from TRBV7-9 and TRBJ1-5; a tentative D match to TRBD1 spans 6 bases. The TCR comes from an adult in good health. The encoded CDR3 is CASSGGAHQPQHF. DNA sequence: TGTGCCAGCAGCGGGGGGGCGCATCAGCCCCAGCATTTT.